The source of this TCR beta chain is a study of blood T cell repertoires in COVID-19. After removal of 4 bases from V and 5 bases from J, the junction contained 7 bases not matched to a gene. From germline, CDR1 is LGHDT and CDR2 YNNKEL (reference sequence). The CDR3 contains 14 residues. The protocol was immunoSEQ multiplex PCR, while the TCRdb copy is restricted to in-frame clones and leaves out a portion. The sample lists about 150,000 clones, roughly 84% seen once, with roughly 12% in the top ten. Sequencing was carried out using peripheral blood. The rearrangement joins TRBV3-1 (or the pseudogene TRBV3-2) to TRBJ1-1; 7 bases are a match to TRBD1. The sequence derives from a woman in her sixties or seventies with COVID-19, enrolled during active disease. The CDR3 DNA is TGTGCCAGCAGCCTTGGACAGGCTAAGACTGAAGCTTTCTTT. Protein product: CASSLGQAKTEAFF.